One T cell receptor beta chain is described in this entry. The clone's antigen remains unknown. Base qualities are missing; no much larger clone stands one base away. The immunoSEQ kit was used, according to the manufacturer's recommendations, to generate TCR beta libraries from genomic DNA. For library preparation, a first multiplex PCR was performed with proprietary primers, followed by a second PCR in which unique barcodes were added, and bead cleanups were performed after each round. A kit-provided positive control reaction and a negative control reaction were included in every sample batch. The final libraries were assessed on an Agilent 4200 TapeStation D1000 ScreenTape, pooled by volume, and quantified by qPCR. Sequencing was performed on an Illumina NextSeq500 with a MidOutput 150-cycle cartridge, and 156 Read1 and 15 Index1 cycles were run with kit custom primers. The pooled library was loaded at approximately 0.95 pM with an approximately 18% PhiX control spike-in. The paper's processing steps were these. Vendor-processed data were analyzed in R, and a clonotype was defined as all T cells sharing the same CDR3 nucleotide sequence. For clone abundance analyses, frequencies were normalized to the 10,000 most abundant clones per sample. Before analysis, public T cell clones were removed, and these numbered fewer than five per sample on average. A difference in abundance of at least 32-fold between compartments was used to define tumor-enriched and baseline blood-enriched clonotypes. Clonotypes expanded or contracted between blood time points were identified with a beta-binomial differential abundance model. Tumor-blood repertoire similarity was measured with the Baroni-Urbani and Buser coefficient, and groups were compared using two-tailed Wilcoxon tests in R. Here the immuneACCESS table is served through TCRdb, limited to in-frame sequences with V and J called. Missing clones are a known gap in these copies; in checked studies unresolved V genes cover under half, and the rest lacks a known reason. V, J and clone size are those of that table, while D and trimming were read from the DNA. For this sample the table gives more than 120,000 clones, of which approximately 86% were detected only once. Together, the top ten hold around a sixth of the sample.

This sample is part of a study of radiation and T cells in renal cell carcinoma (dated by TCRdb to 2020 to 2022). Regarding the complete study: In total, 50 to 55 samples, comprising 25 or so tumors and roughly 27 peripheral blood samples, were subjected to TCR beta sequencing. The final blood draw took place at 4 weeks after radiation, the same time as nephrectomy. Across all 50 or so samples, several million unique CDR3 nucleotide sequences encoding around 2.8 million unique CDR3 amino acid sequences were identified.

V is cut by 1 base and J by 7 bases, and the space between the germline ends is 13 bases. Its CDR3 holds 15 amino acids, cysteine through phenylalanine. Kept here is only the CDR3 DNA, which spans 45 bases and is read in frame from base 1. The germline V gene gives CDR1 as SGHDN and CDR2 as FVKESK. Points the paper makes about the study in general: Because pretreatment tumor biopsies were not available, the baseline intratumoral presence of clonotypes could not be determined. Because the trial had a single-armed design, the trial could not examine how radiation dose or scheduling affected the TCR repertoire. Dynamics of the blood repertoire were not tracked past 4 weeks after treatment. In blood, the top tumor clonotypes increased from baseline to 2 weeks after radiation and then shrank by 4 weeks, which suggests a temporary expansion of tumor-resident clones.

The intended sense of this specimen's time point label: blood 4 weeks post-SBRT, at nephrectomy. Explained via the paper, the treatment or condition label denotes: 15 Gy SBRT to primary tumor, nephrectomy 4 weeks later. The samples were drawn from a clinical trial, where primary renal cell carcinomas were treated with 15 Gy of stereotactic body radiation therapy and then removed by nephrectomy 4 weeks afterward. To follow tumor-enriched clonotypes, peripheral blood was collected serially from radiation-treated patients at baseline and again at 2 weeks and 4 weeks after SBRT. Every patient's renal cell carcinoma showed clear cell pathology. The QIAamp DNA Blood Mini Kit (Qiagen) was used to prepare genomic DNA for TCR sequencing. Samples were included in the analyses only if all quality control checks were passed.

This chain is built from TRBV14 and TRBJ2-2; no D gene call is confident. The TCR originated in a woman in her forties or fifties with renal cell carcinoma. Sequencing used blood, obtained from a patient whose treatment included radiotherapy and nephrectomy. CDR3 sequence: CASSQALVKGGELFF. The DNA sequence is as follows: TGTGCCAGCAGCCAAGCCTTGGTGAAAGGCGGGGAGCTGTTTTTT.